The subject of this entry is one T cell receptor (beta chain). Its antigen is not identified. It may be a read error: a sequence one base away is much more abundant. TCRdb passed the 5' RACE reads through MiXCR, listing each CDR3 protein once. The sample includes over 50,000 distinct CDR3 sequences, around 26% of them seen just once. Study-level points and caveats: Tumor-infiltrating Treg TCR alpha and beta sequences overlapped most with tumor naive CD4+ T cells, then blood naive. Tumor memory CD4+ T cell TCR gene usage clustered with blood and lymph node memory CD4+ cells and lymph node naive CD4+ cells.

This CDR3 is 14 amino acids long. Germline V CDR1 and CDR2: DFQATT, SNEGSKA (reference sequence). Naive CD4+ cells had CD25+ Tregs removed. The chain is built from TRBV20-1 and TRBJ1-2; 9 positions agree with TRBD1. Sequences were obtained from tumor-infiltrating naive CD4+ T cells sorted from the breast tumor. The subset is: naive CD4+ T cells, CD4+CD45RA+CD25-. The TCR was taken from a female donor with breast cancer. The CDR3 here is CSARDVDRGKGYAF. The CDR3 DNA reads TGCAGTGCTAGAGATGTCGACAGGGGGAAGGGCTACGCCTTC.